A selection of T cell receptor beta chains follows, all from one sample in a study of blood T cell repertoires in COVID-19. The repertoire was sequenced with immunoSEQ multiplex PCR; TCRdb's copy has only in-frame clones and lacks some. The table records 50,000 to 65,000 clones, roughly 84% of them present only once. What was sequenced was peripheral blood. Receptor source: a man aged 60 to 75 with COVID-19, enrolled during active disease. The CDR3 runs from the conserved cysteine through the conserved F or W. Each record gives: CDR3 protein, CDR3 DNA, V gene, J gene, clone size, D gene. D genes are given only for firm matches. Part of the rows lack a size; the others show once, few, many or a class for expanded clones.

CASSFQGLAGVGNTGELFF,TGTGCCAGCAGCTTTCAGGGACTAGCGGGAGTCGGGAACACCGGGGAGCTGTTTTTT,TRBV7-3,TRBJ2-2,NA,TRBD2
CASTYRQGGYEAFF,TGTGCCAGCACGTATCGACAGGGGGGGTACGAAGCTTTCTTT,TRBV5-6,TRBJ1-1,NA,TRBD1
CASSERGVSYNEQFF,TGTGCCAGTAGTGAACGGGGGGTCTCCTACAATGAGCAGTTCTTC,TRBV19,TRBJ2-1,NA,TRBD2
CASSISGNGEQYF,TGCGCCAGCAGTATTAGCGGGAACGGAGAGCAGTACTTC,TRBV10-1,TRBJ2-7,NA,TRBD2
CASSREGRRAPLHF,TGTGCCAGTAGTAGAGAGGGCCGCCGAGCACCCCTCCACTTT,TRBV19,TRBJ1-6,NA,NA
CATLQLSAGYTF,TGTGCCACACTACAACTCTCGGCTGGCTACACCTTC,TRBV6-6,TRBJ1-2,NA,NA
CASSFIGGGGSQPQHF,TGTGCCAGCAGCTTTATAGGGGGAGGGGGGTCTCAGCCCCAGCATTTT,TRBV5-5,TRBJ1-5,NA,NA
CASALNNSPLHF,TGTGCCAGCGCGCTGAATAATTCACCCCTCCACTTT,TRBV27,TRBJ1-6,NA,NA
CASSGTGDENTEAFF,TGTGCCAGCAGCGGGACAGGGGACGAGAACACTGAAGCTTTCTTT,TRBV5-6,TRBJ1-1,NA,TRBD1
CAWSVPVAEQFF,TGTGCCTGGAGTGTACCAGTGGCTGAGCAGTTCTTC,TRBV30,TRBJ2-1,NA,NA
CASSHRGLAGEGEQFF,TGTGCCAGCAGCCATCGAGGGTTAGCGGGGGAAGGAGAGCAGTTCTTC,TRBV3-1/TRBV3-2,TRBJ2-1,NA,TRBD2
CASSQGVNTGELFF,TGTGCCAGCAGCCAAGGGGTGAACACCGGGGAGCTGTTTTTT,TRBV7-3,TRBJ2-2,NA,NA
CASSYFNSNQPQHF,TGTGCCAGCAGTTACTTTAATAGCAATCAGCCCCAGCATTTT,TRBV6-6,TRBJ1-5,once,NA
CASSDQGANTEAFF,TGTGCCAGCAGCGATCAGGGGGCGAACACTGAAGCTTTCTTT,TRBV11-2,TRBJ1-1,NA,TRBD1
CASSYERTQFNEQFF,TGTGCCAGCAGTTACGAGCGCACACAATTTAATGAGCAGTTCTTC,TRBV6-2/TRBV6-3,TRBJ2-1,NA,NA
CASILGGALGSYEQYF,TGTGCCAGCATCCTGGGGGGGGCCCTCGGCTCCTACGAGCAGTACTTC,TRBV28,TRBJ2-7,once,NA
CSVTPGLAGQSSYNEQFF,TGCAGCGTAACACCGGGACTAGCGGGCCAAAGCTCCTACAATGAGCAGTTCTTC,TRBV29-1,TRBJ2-1,NA,TRBD2
CASSILGPRGEQFF,TGTGCCAGTAGTATATTGGGCCCCAGGGGTGAGCAGTTCTTC,TRBV19,TRBJ2-1,NA,NA
CASSAKQGNHQETQYF,TGCGCCAGCAGCGCGAAACAGGGCAACCATCAAGAGACCCAGTACTTC,TRBV5-1,TRBJ2-5,NA,NA
CASSPTSGSTDTQYF,TGCGCCAGCAGTCCTACTAGCGGTAGCACAGATACGCAGTATTTT,TRBV5-1,TRBJ2-3,once,TRBD2
CASRRTDAYEQYF,TGTGCCAGCAGGCGGACAGATGCATACGAGCAGTACTTC,TRBV3-1/TRBV3-2,TRBJ2-7,NA,NA
CASSPHGGTEAFF,TGTGCCAGCAGTCCTCACGGGGGGACTGAAGCTTTCTTT,TRBV28,TRBJ1-1,NA,NA
CASATRTDNEKLFF,TGTGCCAGCGCAACCCGGACAGATAATGAAAAACTGTTTTTT,TRBV19,TRBJ1-4,NA,NA
CASSLVVGEQYEQYF,TGCGCCAGCAGCTTGGTAGTGGGAGAACAGTACGAGCAGTACTTC,TRBV5-1,TRBJ2-7,NA,NA
CAWRRDRVKDERSGNTIYF,TGTGCCTGGAGGAGGGACAGGGTGAAAGATGAACGCTCTGGAAACACCATATATTTT,TRBV30,TRBJ1-3,NA,TRBD1
CASGGSNEKLFF,TGTGCCAGCGGAGGCTCTAATGAAAAACTGTTTTTT,TRBV6-5,TRBJ1-4,once,NA
CASSYSRPGEMYEQYF,TGTGCCAGCAGTTACTCGAGGCCGGGGGAGATGTACGAGCAGTACTTC,TRBV6-5,TRBJ2-7,NA,NA
CASSLSPFRAEAFF,TGTGCCAGCAGCTTAAGTCCCTTCAGGGCTGAAGCTTTCTTT,TRBV7-9,TRBJ1-1,NA,NA